This T cell receptor (beta chain) was identified during a study of blood T cells in healthy people across ages. Overall study results and limits: Donor CMV infection status was unknown, possibly confounding age-related changes in expanded clonotypes. Age brought a roughly linear fall in TCR beta diversity measured per million T cells.

Samples had at least 6.5 million PBMCs isolated from them. There are a few counts of this clonotype. The antigen is unknown. Germline CDR1 DFQATT, CDR2 SNEGSKA (reference sequence). The V end lost 3 bases, the J end lost 0 bases, and 8 bases lay between the germline ends. This CDR3 region has 14 residues. A second PCR, run for roughly 7 to 12 cycles, used a sample-barcoded 5' primer plus a J-beta primer mix. MiXCR, applied by TCRdb to the 5' RACE reads, yields one record per CDR3 protein. This sample carries about 720,000 distinct CDR3 sequences, 20% to 25% of them seen once, and the ten largest clones take under 4.5%. A further study also used this sample, focusing on T cells of mothers and their children.

This TCR was recovered from a boy aged 5-17 years in good health. What was sequenced was blood. The rearrangement links TRBV20-1 to TRBJ2-2; no firm D call. DNA of the CDR3: TGCAGTGCTAGCCCCATATCGAACACCGGGGAGCTGTTTTTT. Translation gives CSASPISNTGELFF.